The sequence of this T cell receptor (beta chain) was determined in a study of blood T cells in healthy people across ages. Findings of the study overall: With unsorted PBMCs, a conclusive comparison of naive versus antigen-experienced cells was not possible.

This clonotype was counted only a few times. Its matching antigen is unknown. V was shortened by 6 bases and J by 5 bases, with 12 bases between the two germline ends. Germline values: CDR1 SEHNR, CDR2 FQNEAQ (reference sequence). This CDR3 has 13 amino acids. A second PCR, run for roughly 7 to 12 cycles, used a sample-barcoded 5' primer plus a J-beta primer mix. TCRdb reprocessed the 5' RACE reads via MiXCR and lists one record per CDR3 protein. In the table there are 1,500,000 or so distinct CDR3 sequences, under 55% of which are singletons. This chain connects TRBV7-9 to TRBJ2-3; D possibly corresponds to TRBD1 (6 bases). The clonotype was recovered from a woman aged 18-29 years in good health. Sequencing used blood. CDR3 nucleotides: TGTGCCAGCAGACCAACAGGGTTAGATACGCAGTATTTT. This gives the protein CASRPTGLDTQYF.